The present TCR beta chain was sequenced within a study of vaccination and CD4 T cells after COVID-19. Study overall: The stimulus for the cells was overlapping spike peptides derived from SARS-CoV-2, HCoV-NL63, HCoV-OC43 and HCoV-229E. Overall study results and limits: The rise in median SARS-CoV-2-reactive clonotypes, from roughly 21 to 40, was not significant.

Treatment noted: roughly 10-day PBMC culture with coronavirus spike peptide pools or control peptides (ViraFEST assay). First, ViraFEST expanded antigen-specific T cells with peptide pools, and next it sequenced the TCRs. Comments on this clonotype: What it binds is unknown.

The Oncomine TCR Beta short-read assay sequenced DNA from cultured CD4+ T cells. TCRdb reprocessed the PCR reads with MiXCR, giving one entry per CDR3 protein. The data hold about 18,000 distinct CDR3 sequences, with around 60% observed a single time. Germline CDR1 SQVTM, CDR2 ANQGSEA. This CDR3 comprises 16 residues. With 4 bases removed from V and 6 bases from J, the gap between germline ends came to 22 bases. J is TRBJ2-4 and V is TRBV29-1; D might be TRBD1 or TRBD2, each matching 5 bases. The sequences come from CD4+ T cells from blood, cultured in vitro, collected before SARS-CoV-2 vaccination. This clonotype originated in a human donor who had recovered from COVID-19. The CDR3 nucleotides read TGCAGCGTTGTAGCCGTGACAGAAGGGACGGCAAACATTCAGTACTTC. As protein: CSVVAVTEGTANIQYF. The full variable domain, with the rest looked up from reference TRBV29-1 and TRBJ2-4, is SAVISQKPSRDICQRGTSLTIQCQVDSQVTMMFWYRQQPGQSLTLIATANQGSEATYESGFVIDKFPISRPNLTFSTLTVSNMSPEDSSIYLCSVVAVTEGTANIQYFGAGTRLSVL.